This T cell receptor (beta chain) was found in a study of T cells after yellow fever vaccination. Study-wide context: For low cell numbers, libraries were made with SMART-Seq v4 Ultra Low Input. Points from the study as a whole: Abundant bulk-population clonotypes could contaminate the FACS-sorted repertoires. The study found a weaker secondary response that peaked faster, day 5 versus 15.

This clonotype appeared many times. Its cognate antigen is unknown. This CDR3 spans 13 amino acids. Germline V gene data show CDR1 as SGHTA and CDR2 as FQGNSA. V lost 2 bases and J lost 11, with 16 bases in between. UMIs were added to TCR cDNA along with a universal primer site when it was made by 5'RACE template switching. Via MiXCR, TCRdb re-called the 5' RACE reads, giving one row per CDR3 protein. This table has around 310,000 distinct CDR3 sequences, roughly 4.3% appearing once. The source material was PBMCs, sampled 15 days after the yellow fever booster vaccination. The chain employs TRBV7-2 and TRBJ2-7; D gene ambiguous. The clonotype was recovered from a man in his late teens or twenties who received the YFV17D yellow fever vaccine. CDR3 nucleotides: TGTGCCAGCAGCTTAAATCAAAGGGATGTGGAGTACTTC. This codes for CASSLNQRDVEYF.